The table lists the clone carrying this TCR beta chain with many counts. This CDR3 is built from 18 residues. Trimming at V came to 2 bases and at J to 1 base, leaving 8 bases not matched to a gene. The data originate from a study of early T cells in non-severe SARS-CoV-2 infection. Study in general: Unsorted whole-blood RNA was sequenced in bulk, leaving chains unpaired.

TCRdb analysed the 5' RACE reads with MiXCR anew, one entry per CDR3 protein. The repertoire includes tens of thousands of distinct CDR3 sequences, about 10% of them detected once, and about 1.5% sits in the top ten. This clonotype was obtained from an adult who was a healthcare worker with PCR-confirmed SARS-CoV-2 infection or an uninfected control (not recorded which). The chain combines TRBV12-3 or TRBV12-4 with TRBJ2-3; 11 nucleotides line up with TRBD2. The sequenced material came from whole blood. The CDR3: CASSLRLAGGLRTDTQYF. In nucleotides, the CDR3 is TGTGCCAGCAGTTTACGGCTAGCGGGGGGATTGCGCACAGATACGCAGTATTTT.